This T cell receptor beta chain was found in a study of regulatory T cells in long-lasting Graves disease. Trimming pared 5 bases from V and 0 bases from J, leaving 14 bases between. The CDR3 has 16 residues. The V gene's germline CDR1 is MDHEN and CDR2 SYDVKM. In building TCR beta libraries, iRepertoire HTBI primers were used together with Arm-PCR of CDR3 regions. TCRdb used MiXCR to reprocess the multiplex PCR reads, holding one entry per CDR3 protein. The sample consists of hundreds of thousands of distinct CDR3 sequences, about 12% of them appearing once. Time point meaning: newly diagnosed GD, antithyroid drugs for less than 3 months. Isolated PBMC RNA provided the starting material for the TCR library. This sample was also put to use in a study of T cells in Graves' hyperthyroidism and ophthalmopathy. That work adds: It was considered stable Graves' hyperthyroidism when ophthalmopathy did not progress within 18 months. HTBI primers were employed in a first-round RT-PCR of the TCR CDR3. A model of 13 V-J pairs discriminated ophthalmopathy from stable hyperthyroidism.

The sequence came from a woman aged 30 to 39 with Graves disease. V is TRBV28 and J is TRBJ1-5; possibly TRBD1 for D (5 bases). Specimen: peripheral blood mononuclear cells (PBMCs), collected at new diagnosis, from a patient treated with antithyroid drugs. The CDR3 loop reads CASSPRDFHSNQPQHF. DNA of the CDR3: TGTGCCAGCAGTCCCAGGGACTTCCATAGCAATCAGCCCCAGCATTTT.